Listed here are 13 T cell receptor beta chains from one sample, sequenced in a study of T cells in Graves' hyperthyroidism and ophthalmopathy. Amplified regions were TCR beta CDR3 sequences from RNA transcripts. In the first-round RT-PCR of the TCR CDR3, the HTBI primer set was used. MiXCR, applied by TCRdb to the multiplex PCR reads, yields one record per CDR3 protein. The sample lists over 300,000 distinct CDR3 sequences, more than 11% occurring once. The sequenced sample was blood. These receptors were taken from a woman aged 60-75 years with Graves' hyperthyroidism.

The sample holds many counts of this clonotype. The genes are TRBV11-2 and TRBJ1-1, with D possibly TRBD1 on 5 matching bases. V was shortened by 0 bases and J by 10 bases, with 15 bases between the two germline ends. Germline V gene data show CDR1 as SGHAT and CDR2 as FQNNGV. CDR3 length equals 14 residues. CDR3 in DNA: TGTGCCAGCAGCTTAGAAGTGACAGCTCTAAGAGCTTTCTTT. Its translation: CASSLEVTALRAFF.

The CDR3: CSVGTHGKDTQYF. The CDR3 DNA sequence: TGCAGCGTTGGGACCCATGGCAAAGATACGCAGTATTTT. This sequence joins TRBV29-1 and TRBJ2-3; no reliable D call. In germline, CDR1 is SQVTM, CDR2 ANQGSEA. Trimming pared 4 bases from V and 5 bases from J, leaving 13 bases between. The CDR3 runs 13 residues.

This clonotype was observed at least ten times. The V call is TRBV12-3 or TRBV12-4, the J call TRBJ2-7, with D uncertain. CDR3 length equals 12 residues. V lost 6 bases and J lost 1, with 7 bases in between. CDR3 amino acids: CASSFRSYEQYF. The CDR3, as DNA: TGTGCCAGCAGCTTCCGGTCCTACGAGCAGTACTTC.

Concerning this clonotype itself: One end of the junction is discordant with germline, which a read error may explain. The chain uses TRBV7-2 and TRBJ2-7; D gene ambiguous. The CDR3 extends over 14 amino acids. From germline, CDR1 is SGHTA and CDR2 FQGNSA. The chain's CDR3 is CASSFGGISYEQCF. DNA for the CDR3: TGTGCCAGCAGCTTCGGCGGCATCTCCTACGAGCAGTGCTTC.

In regard to this clonotype: A much larger clone lies one base from this, so it may be a read error. The chain recombines TRBV13 with TRBJ2-3; TRBD2 agrees at 13 bases. The V gene's germline CDR1 is PRHDT and CDR2 FYEKMQ (reference sequence). CDR3 length equals 17 residues. Trimming at V came to 1 base and at J to 7 bases, leaving 8 bases not matched to a gene. Here the CDR3 DNA reads TGTGCCAGCAGCTTAGCTCCCGGACTAGCGGGAGAGAATACGCAGTATTTT. Its protein is CASSLAPGLAGENTQYF.

The chain is built from TRBV5-1 and TRBJ1-1; D unresolved. This CDR3 is built from 13 residues. The V end lost 2 bases, the J end lost 3 bases, and 8 bases lay between the germline ends. Germline CDR1 reads SGHRS; CDR2 reads YFSETQ. The CDR3 region has the DNA TGCGCCAGCAGCTTCGGGCCGGACACTGAAGCTTTCTTT. Translated: CASSFGPDTEAFF.

This clonotype was seen ten or more times. This rearrangement joins TRBV7-3 to TRBJ2-7, with 13 bases aligning to TRBD2. The germline V gene has CDR1 SGHTA and CDR2 FQGTGA. The trim removed 6 bases at V and 9 bases at J, leaving 5 bases unmatched. The CDR3 runs to 13 residues. CDR3 loop: CASRGLAGDVQYF. CDR3 bases: TGTGCCAGCAGAGGACTAGCGGGAGATGTGCAGTACTTC. The entire variable domain, with the rest obtained from reference TRBV7-3 and TRBJ2-7, is as follows: GAGVSQTPSNKVTEKGKYVELRCDPISGHTALYWYRQSLGQGPEFLIYFQGTGAADDSGLPNDRFFAVRPEGSVSTLKIQRTERGDSAVYLCASRGLAGDVQYFGPGTRLTVT.

This clonotype appeared many times. The chain carries TRBV7-8 and TRBJ2-7; D might be TRBD2 (6 bases). From germline, CDR1 is SGHVS and CDR2 FQNEAQ. V was pared by 4 bases and J by 2 bases, with 12 bases between. The CDR3 spans 14 residues. As DNA, the CDR3 is TGTGCCAGCAGCTCGAGACTAGAACCCTACGAGCAGTACTTC. Its translation is CASSSRLEPYEQYF.

This clonotype has a handful of counts. Germline is not matched at one junction end, which may reflect a read error. This CDR3 reads CASSLGDFSNQPQHF. Here the CDR3 DNA reads TGTGCCAGCAGCTTGGGGGACTTTAGCAATCAGCCCCAGCATTTT. This chain links TRBV5-1 with TRBJ1-5, with D possibly being TRBD1 (5 bases). Germline CDR1 SGHRS, CDR2 YFSETQ. This CDR3 region has 15 residues.

The V and J genes are TRBV9 and TRBJ2-2; D is unresolved. The CDR3 length is 12 residues. Germline V gene lookup returns CDR1 SGDLS and CDR2 YYNGEE. Trimming took 2 bases from V and 6 from J, leaving 5 bases between them. In nucleotides, the CDR3 is TGTGCCAGCAGCGTCTGGGCCGGGGAGCTGTTTTTT. It encodes CASSVWAGELFF.

In this sample, this clonotype turned up many times. The chain is built from TRBV30 and TRBJ2-7, with D perhaps matching TRBD2 (6 bases). The CDR3 has 15 amino acids. Deletions cut 4 bases from V and 2 bases from J, with 18 bases between. Germline CDR1 reads GTSNPN; CDR2 reads SVGIG (reference sequence). CDR3 sequence (DNA): TGTGCCTGGAATTCCGGGGGAGACGGAGCCTACGAGCAGTACTTC. Translated, it gives CAWNSGGDGAYEQYF.

Details on this clonotype: The junction departs from germline at one end; a sequencing error may be responsible. The chain joins TRBV5-4 to TRBJ2-5, with D perhaps matching TRBD2 (5 bases). This CDR3 has 15 amino acids. Per germline, CDR1 SGHNT and CDR2 YYREEE (reference sequence). CDR3 bases: TGTGCCAGCAGCTCCTTTGTGGGAGTGGGAGAGGCCCAGTACTTC. It yields the protein CASSSFVGVGEAQYF.

In its sample, this clonotype was seen many times. V is TRBV2 and J is TRBJ2-7, with D hard to call. Germline CDR1 reads SNHLY; CDR2 reads FYNNEI. This CDR3 contains 13 residues. V was pared by 3 bases and J by 2 bases, with 8 bases between. The CDR3 DNA follows: TGTGCCAGCAGTGAGTACAGAACCTACGAGCAGTACTTC. Protein product: CASSEYRTYEQYF.